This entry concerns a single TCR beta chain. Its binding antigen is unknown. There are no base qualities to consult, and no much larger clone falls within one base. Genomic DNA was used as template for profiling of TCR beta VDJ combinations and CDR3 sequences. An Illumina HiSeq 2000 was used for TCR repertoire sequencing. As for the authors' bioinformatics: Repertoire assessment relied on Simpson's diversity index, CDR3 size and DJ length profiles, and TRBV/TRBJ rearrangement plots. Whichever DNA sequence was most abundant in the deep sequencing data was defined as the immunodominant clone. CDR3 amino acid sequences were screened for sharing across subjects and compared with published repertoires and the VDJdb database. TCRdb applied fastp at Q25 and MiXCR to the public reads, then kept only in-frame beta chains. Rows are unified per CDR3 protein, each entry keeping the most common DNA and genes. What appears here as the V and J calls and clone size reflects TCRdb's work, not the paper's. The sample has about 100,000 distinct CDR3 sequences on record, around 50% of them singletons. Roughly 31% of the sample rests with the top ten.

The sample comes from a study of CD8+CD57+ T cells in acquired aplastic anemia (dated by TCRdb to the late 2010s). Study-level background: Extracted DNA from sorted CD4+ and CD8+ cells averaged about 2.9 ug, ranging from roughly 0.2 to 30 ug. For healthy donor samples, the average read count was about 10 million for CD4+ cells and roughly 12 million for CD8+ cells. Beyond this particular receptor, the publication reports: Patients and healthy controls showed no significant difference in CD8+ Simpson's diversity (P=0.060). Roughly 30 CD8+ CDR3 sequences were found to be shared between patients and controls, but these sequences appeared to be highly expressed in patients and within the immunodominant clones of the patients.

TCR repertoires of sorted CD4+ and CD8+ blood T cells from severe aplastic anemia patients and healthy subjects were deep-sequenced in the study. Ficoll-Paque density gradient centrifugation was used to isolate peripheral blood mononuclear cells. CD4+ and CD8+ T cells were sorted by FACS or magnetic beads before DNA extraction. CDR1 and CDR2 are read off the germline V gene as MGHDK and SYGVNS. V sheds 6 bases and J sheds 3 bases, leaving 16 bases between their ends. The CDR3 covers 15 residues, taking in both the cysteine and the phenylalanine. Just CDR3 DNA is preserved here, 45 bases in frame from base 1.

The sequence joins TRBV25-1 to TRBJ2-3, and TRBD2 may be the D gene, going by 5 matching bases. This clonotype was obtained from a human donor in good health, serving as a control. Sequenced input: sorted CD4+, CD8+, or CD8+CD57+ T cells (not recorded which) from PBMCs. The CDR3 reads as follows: CASSLATQLTDTQYF. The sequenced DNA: TGTGCCAGCAGCTTAGCGACCCAGCTTACAGATACGCAGTATTTT.